Listed below are T cell receptor beta chains from one sample, sequenced in a study of control samples from healthy donors and cancer patients. Sequencing was performed with immunoSEQ multiplex PCR; in TCRdb, only in-frame clones are kept and a portion is missing. The data show about 12,000 clones, 85% to 95% seen once. Sequenced: PBMCs. Every receptor here comes from a man older than 75 with lung cancer. Each CDR3 is given with its conserved first and last residue. Each record gives: clone size, V gene, D gene, J gene, CDR3 DNA, CDR3 protein. The D gene is left open where the match is weak. The size field is filled for only some rows; it gives once, few, many or a size class.

>.|TRBV5-4|.|TRBJ1-4
TGTGCCAGCAGAGCCGGGTCTAATGAAAAACTGTTTTTT
CASRAGSNEKLFF
>.|TRBV6-5|.|TRBJ2-2
TGTGCCAGCAGTCCCCGGGGATCGGGGGCCGGGGAGCTGTTTTTT
CASSPRGSGAGELFF
>once|TRBV7-7|.|TRBJ2-3
TGTGCCAGCAGCTTCAGGGGAGGCACAGATACGCAGTATTTT
CASSFRGGTDTQYF
>.|TRBV7-9|.|TRBJ1-4
TGTGCCAGCAGCCCTCAAGGCGGGCCCCATGAAAAACTGTTTTTT
CASSPQGGPHEKLFF
>.|TRBV7-2|.|TRBJ2-6
TGTGCCAGCAGCTTAGATGGGGGGAGAGGGGTCCTGACTTTC
CASSLDGGRGVLTF
>.|TRBV27|TRBD1|TRBJ1-1
TGTGCCAGCAGCACCACAGGGGCTACTGAAGCTTTCTTT
CASSTTGATEAFF
>.|TRBV6-1|.|TRBJ1-2
TGTGCCAGCAGTCATCCAGTCCGGGGCTACACCTTC
CASSHPVRGYTF
>.|TRBV4-2|.|TRBJ1-2
TGTGCCAGCAGCCAAGAGATGGCAGGGGCCGGCGGTGGCTACACCTTC
CASSQEMAGAGGGYTF
>.|TRBV5-1|.|TRBJ2-4
TGCGCCAGCAGCTTGCAGGGAGAAAACATTCAGTACTTC
CASSLQGENIQYF
>.|TRBV7-2|.|TRBJ1-1
TGTGCCAGCAGCACCAAGGACAGAACTGAAGCTTTCTTT
CASSTKDRTEAFF
>.|TRBV9|.|TRBJ2-2
TGTGCCAGCAGCGTAGGGGGAGGAACCGGGGAGCTGTTTTTT
CASSVGGGTGELFF
>.|TRBV5-1|.|TRBJ2-1
TGCGCCAGCAGCTCCTTTCAATACCCCCACAATGAGCAGTTCTTC
CASSSFQYPHNEQFF
>.|TRBV6-6|.|TRBJ1-1
TGTGCCAGCAATCCGGGACTGAACACTGAAGCTTTCTTT
CASNPGLNTEAFF
>.|TRBV28|.|TRBJ1-1
TGTGCCAGCAGTCTCGCCCGGGACCCCTTGGGTGAAGCTTTCTTT
CASSLARDPLGEAFF
>once|TRBV6-4|TRBD2|TRBJ2-1
TGTGCCACCGGGACTAGCGGGGGCCACGGAAATGAGCAGTTCTTC
CATGTSGGHGNEQFF
>.|TRBV29-1|.|TRBJ1-2
TGCAGCGCCGCGGACAGCTATGGCTACACCTTC
CSAADSYGYTF
>.|TRBV27|.|TRBJ1-6
TGTGCCAGCAGTTTATGGAGAATCAGGGGCGCTTCAAATTCACCCCTCCACTTT
CASSLWRIRGASNSPLHF
>.|TRBV7-2|.|TRBJ1-5
TGTGCCAGCAGCTCCAGGGGAGGTCAGCCCCAGCATTTT
CASSSRGGQPQHF
>.|TRBV10-1|.|TRBJ1-2
TGCGCCAGCAGTGAGGCTGGGGTCGATGGCTACACCTTC
CASSEAGVDGYTF
>.|TRBV7-9|.|TRBJ1-2
TGTGCCAGCACCCTTGGCTGGACAGTAGACTATGGCTACACCTTC
CASTLGWTVDYGYTF
>.|TRBV19|.|TRBJ1-4
TGTGCCAGTAGTCCCCCCTCAAGGGAAAAACTGTTTTTT
CASSPPSREKLFF
>.|TRBV5-1|.|TRBJ2-1
TGCGCCAGCAGCTTCTCCCCGGGGTCCTACAATGAGCAGTTCTTC
CASSFSPGSYNEQFF
>.|TRBV10-2|.|TRBJ2-7
TGCGCCAGCCAGATTGAAATTTCCTACGAGCAGTACTTC
CASQIEISYEQYF
>.|TRBV2|.|TRBJ1-2
TGTGCCAGCAGGGAAAGTCACGGGGCTGGCTATGGCTACACCTTC
CASRESHGAGYGYTF
>.|TRBV5-4|.|TRBJ1-1
TGTGCCAGCAGCTCCAATGGTTGGGCAGGGTGGACTGAAGCTTTCTTT
CASSSNGWAGWTEAFF
>.|TRBV6-1|.|TRBJ1-6
TGTGCCAGCAGTGAGAATTCCAGGTGGAATTCACCCCTCCACTTT
CASSENSRWNSPLHF
>.|TRBV5-1|.|TRBJ2-1
TGCGCCAGCAGCCAGGGGGGAGAACAACTTGAGCAGTTCTTC
CASSQGGEQLEQFF
>.|TRBV27|.|TRBJ1-5
TGTGCCAGCAGTTTCAGGGGTGGTCAGCCCCAGCATTTT
CASSFRGGQPQHF
>.|TRBV7-9|TRBD1|TRBJ1-1
TGTGCCAGCACCGAAATACAGGGGGCGGTAACTGAAGCTTTCTTT
CASTEIQGAVTEAFF
>once|TRBV27|.|TRBJ2-1
TGTGCCAGCAGACCCACGGACAGCTACAATGAGCAGTTCTTC
CASRPTDSYNEQFF
>.|TRBV15|TRBD2|TRBJ2-1
TGTGCCACCAGCAGACGGAGAGCGGGGGTAACCTACAATGAGCAGTTCTTC
CATSRRRAGVTYNEQFF
>.|TRBV18|.|TRBJ2-1
TGTGCCAGCTCACCCCGGGACATCTCCTACAATGAGCAGTTCTTC
CASSPRDISYNEQFF
>.|TRBV12-3/TRBV12-4|.|TRBJ1-2
TGTGCCAGCAGCCGCGACATCTATGGCTACACCTTC
CASSRDIYGYTF
>.|TRBV5-1|.|TRBJ2-3
TGCGCCAGCAGCTTGCAGGGGAGCACAGATACGCAGTATTTT
CASSLQGSTDTQYF
>.|TRBV6-6|TRBD1|TRBJ1-1
TGTGCCAGCAGACAACGACAGGGGATTGAAGCTTTCTTT
CASRQRQGIEAFF
>.|TRBV5-1|TRBD1|TRBJ2-5
TGCGCCAGCACTCTGGGACAGACCAGGGAGACCCAGTACTTC
CASTLGQTRETQYF
>.|TRBV27|.|TRBJ2-2
TGTGCCAGCAGTTTAATAGGGATCGCGAACACCGGGGAGCTGTTTTTT
CASSLIGIANTGELFF
>once|TRBV29-1|.|TRBJ1-1
TGCAGCGTTGAACAGGGGAGAGTGGACACTGAAGCTTTCTTT
CSVEQGRVDTEAFF
>.|TRBV5-6|TRBD2|TRBJ2-3
TGTGCCAGCTCCCCGGCGGGGGGCGCAGATACGCAGTATTTT
CASSPAGGADTQYF
>.|TRBV5-1|TRBD2|TRBJ2-3
TGCGCCAGCCGTCTAGCGGGGATTGAGACAGATACGCAGTATTTT
CASRLAGIETDTQYF
>once|TRBV7-9|.|TRBJ1-5
TGTGCCAGCAGCTTAGCAGGACAGTTCAATCAGCCCCAGCATTTT
CASSLAGQFNQPQHF
>.|TRBV4-1|.|TRBJ2-7
TGCGCCAGCAGCCTAGCCCATGAGGGGAGCTACGAGCAGTACTTC
CASSLAHEGSYEQYF
>.|TRBV11-2|.|TRBJ2-1
TGTGCCAGCAGCCCCAAGGTGGACTCGACCAATGAGCAGTTCTTC
CASSPKVDSTNEQFF
>.|TRBV9|.|TRBJ1-1
TGTGCCAGCAGCGCCTGGACAGATCCGAACACTGAAGCTTTCTTT
CASSAWTDPNTEAFF
>.|TRBV9|.|TRBJ1-4
TGTGCCAGCAGCAGGGACCAAAATGAAAAACTGTTTTTT
CASSRDQNEKLFF
>.|TRBV11-3|TRBD2|TRBJ2-2
TGTGCCAGCAGCTTAAGGGAGGGAAACCCAAAGGCCGGGGAGCTGTTTTTT
CASSLREGNPKAGELFF
>.|TRBV6-6|.|TRBJ1-5
TGTGCCAGCAGTTACTCGAGTGGTGAAGCCCAGCATTTT
CASSYSSGEAQHF
>once|TRBV5-4|.|TRBJ2-2
TGTGCCAGCAGCTTGGCGCAACAGGTTAACACCGGGGAGCTGTTTTTT
CASSLAQQVNTGELFF
>.|TRBV5-1|.|TRBJ1-1
TGCGCCAGCAGCTTGGATCTGGGGCTGAACACTGAAGCTTTCTTT
CASSLDLGLNTEAFF
>.|TRBV15|.|TRBJ2-1
TGTGCCACCAGCAGGCCCGGCCCGTCTGAGCAGTTCTTC
CATSRPGPSEQFF
>few|TRBV7-9|.|TRBJ1-5
TGTGCCAGCAGCCGAGGGACGAAGCCCCAGCATTTT
CASSRGTKPQHF
>once|TRBV5-8|.|TRBJ1-4
TGTGCCAGCAGCCTCTCACCCGTAAGACTGTTTTTT
CASSLSPVRLFF